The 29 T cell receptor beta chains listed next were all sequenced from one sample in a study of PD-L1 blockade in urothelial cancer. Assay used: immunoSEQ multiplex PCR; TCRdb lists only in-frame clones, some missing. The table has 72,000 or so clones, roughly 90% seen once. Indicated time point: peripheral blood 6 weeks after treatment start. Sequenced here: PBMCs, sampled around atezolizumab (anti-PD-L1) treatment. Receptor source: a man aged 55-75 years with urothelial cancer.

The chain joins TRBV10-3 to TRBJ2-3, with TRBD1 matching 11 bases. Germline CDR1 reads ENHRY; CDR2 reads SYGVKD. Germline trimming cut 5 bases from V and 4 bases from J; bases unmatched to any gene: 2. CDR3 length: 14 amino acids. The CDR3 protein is CAISLGQGADTQYF. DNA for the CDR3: TGTGCCATCAGTTTGGGACAGGGGGCAGATACGCAGTATTTT.

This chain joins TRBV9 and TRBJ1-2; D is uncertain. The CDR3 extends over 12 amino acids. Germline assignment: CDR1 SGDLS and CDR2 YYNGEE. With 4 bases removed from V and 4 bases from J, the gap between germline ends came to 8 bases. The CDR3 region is CASSPVFYGYTF. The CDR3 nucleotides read TGTGCCAGCAGCCCAGTGTTCTATGGCTACACCTTC.

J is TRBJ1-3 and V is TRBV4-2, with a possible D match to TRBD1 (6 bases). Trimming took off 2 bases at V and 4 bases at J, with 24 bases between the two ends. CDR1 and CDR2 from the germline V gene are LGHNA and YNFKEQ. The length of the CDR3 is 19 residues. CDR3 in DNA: TGTGCCAGCAGCCAACCGGGGGGCAGAACTGGTGCCGCGGGAAACACCATATATTTT. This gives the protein CASSQPGGRTGAAGNTIYF.

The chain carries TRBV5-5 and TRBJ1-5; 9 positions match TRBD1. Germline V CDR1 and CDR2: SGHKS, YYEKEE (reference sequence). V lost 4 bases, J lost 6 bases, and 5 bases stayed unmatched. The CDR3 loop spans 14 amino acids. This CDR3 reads CASSKTGGAQPQHF. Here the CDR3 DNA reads TGTGCCAGCAGCAAGACAGGGGGGGCTCAGCCCCAGCATTTT.

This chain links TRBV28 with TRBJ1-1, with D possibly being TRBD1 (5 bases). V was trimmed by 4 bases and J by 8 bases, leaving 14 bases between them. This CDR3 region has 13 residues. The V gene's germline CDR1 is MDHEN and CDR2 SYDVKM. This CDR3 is CASSSTGLFEAFF. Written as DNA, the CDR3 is TGTGCCAGCAGTTCTACGGGACTTTTCGAAGCTTTCTTT.

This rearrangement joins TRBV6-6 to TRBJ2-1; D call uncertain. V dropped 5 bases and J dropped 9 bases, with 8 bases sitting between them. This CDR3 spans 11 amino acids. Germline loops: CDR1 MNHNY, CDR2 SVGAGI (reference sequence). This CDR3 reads CASSQNTEQFF. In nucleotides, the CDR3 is TGTGCCAGCAGTCAAAACACTGAGCAGTTCTTC.

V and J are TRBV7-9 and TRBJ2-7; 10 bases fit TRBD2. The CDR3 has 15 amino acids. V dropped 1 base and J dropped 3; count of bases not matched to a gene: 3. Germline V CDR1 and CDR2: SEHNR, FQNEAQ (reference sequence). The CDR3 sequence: CASSLVLAGIYEQYF. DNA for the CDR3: TGTGCCAGCAGCTTAGTACTAGCGGGAATCTACGAGCAGTACTTC.

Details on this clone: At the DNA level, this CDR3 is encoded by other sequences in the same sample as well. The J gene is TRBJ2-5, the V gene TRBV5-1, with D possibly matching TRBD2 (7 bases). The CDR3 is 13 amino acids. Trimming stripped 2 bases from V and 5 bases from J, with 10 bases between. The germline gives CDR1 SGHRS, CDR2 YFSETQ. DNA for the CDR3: TGCGCCAGCAGCTTAGGGGGAGGGGAGACCCAGTACTTC. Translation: CASSLGGGETQYF.

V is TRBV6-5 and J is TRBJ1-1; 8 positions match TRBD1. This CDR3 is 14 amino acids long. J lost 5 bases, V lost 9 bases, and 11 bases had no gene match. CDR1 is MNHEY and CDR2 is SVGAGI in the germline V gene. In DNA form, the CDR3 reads TGTGCCAGTTACTCGGACAGGGTTCCGACTGAAGCTTTCTTT. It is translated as CASYSDRVPTEAFF.

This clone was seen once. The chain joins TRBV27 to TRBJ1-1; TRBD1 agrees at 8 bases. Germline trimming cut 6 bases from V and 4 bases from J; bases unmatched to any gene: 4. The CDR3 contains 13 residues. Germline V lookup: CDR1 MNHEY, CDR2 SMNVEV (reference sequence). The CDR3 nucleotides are TGTGCCAGCAGGGGGACAGGATTCACTGAAGCTTTCTTT. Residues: CASRGTGFTEAFF.

The CDR3 spells CASKPRPRETQYF. The CDR3 nucleotides are TGTGCCAGCAAGCCCAGGCCCCGTGAGACCCAGTACTTC. The V gene is TRBV27, the J gene TRBJ2-5; D not certain. This CDR3 has 13 residues. CDR1 and CDR2 (germline): MNHEY, SMNVEV (reference sequence). V was clipped by 7 bases and J by 5 bases, with 14 bases between them.

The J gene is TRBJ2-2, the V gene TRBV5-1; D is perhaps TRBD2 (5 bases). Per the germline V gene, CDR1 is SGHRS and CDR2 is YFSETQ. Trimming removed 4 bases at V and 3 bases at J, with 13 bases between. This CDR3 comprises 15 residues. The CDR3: CASSAGLGDTGELFF. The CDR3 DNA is TGCGCCAGCAGCGCCGGACTCGGGGACACCGGGGAGCTGTTTTTT.

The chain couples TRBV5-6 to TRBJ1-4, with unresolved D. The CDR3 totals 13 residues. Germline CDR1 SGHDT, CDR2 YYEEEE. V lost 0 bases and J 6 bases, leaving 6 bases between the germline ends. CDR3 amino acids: CASSLASDEKLFF. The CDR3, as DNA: TGTGCCAGCAGCTTGGCCTCAGATGAAAAACTGTTTTTT.

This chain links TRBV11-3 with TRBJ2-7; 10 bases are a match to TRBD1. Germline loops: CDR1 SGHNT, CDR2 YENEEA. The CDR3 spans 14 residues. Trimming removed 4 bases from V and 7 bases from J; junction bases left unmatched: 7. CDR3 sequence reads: CASSSGQGSREQYF. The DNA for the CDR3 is TGTGCCAGCAGCTCGGGACAGGGGTCGCGGGAGCAGTACTTC.

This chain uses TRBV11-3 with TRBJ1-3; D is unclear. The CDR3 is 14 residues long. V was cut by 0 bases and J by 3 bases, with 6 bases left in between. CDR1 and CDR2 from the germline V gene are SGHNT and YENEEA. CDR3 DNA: TGTGCCAGCAGCTTAGACCCCCATGGAAACACCATATATTTT. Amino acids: CASSLDPHGNTIYF.

This chain's CDR3 is CASSATNYGYTF. The CDR3 region has the DNA TGCGCCAGCAGCGCGACAAACTATGGCTACACCTTC. The rearrangement links TRBV5-1 to TRBJ1-2; D is unresolved. CDR1 and CDR2 (germline): SGHRS, YFSETQ. Trimming shortened V by 4 bases and J by 2 bases, and 6 bases separated the two germline ends. The CDR3 consists of 12 residues.

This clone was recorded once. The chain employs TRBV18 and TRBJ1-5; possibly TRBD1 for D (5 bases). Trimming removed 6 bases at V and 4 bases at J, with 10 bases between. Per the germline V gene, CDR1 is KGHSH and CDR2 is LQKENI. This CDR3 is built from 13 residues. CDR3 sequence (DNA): TGTGCCAGCTCCTCGGGGGGAAATCAGCCCCAGCATTTT. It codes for CASSSGGNQPQHF.

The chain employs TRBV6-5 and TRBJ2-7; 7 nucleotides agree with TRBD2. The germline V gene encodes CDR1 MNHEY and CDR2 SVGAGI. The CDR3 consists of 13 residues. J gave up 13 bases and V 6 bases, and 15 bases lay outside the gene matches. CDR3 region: CASRAMGGGQGYF. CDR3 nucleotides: TGTGCCAGCAGGGCTATGGGGGGAGGGCAGGGATACTTC.

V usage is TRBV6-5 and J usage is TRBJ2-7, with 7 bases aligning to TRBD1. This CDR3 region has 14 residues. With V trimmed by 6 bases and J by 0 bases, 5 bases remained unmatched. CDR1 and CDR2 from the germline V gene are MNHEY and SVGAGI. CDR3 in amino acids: CASRRTGDSYEQYF. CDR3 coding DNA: TGTGCCAGCAGGCGAACAGGGGACTCCTACGAGCAGTACTTC.

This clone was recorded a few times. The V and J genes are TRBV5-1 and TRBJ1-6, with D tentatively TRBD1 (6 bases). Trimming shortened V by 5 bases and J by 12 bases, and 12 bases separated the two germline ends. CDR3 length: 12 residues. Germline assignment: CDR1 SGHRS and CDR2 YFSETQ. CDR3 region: CASRLLQGPLHF. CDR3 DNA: TGCGCCAGCAGGCTTTTACAGGGACCCCTCCACTTT.

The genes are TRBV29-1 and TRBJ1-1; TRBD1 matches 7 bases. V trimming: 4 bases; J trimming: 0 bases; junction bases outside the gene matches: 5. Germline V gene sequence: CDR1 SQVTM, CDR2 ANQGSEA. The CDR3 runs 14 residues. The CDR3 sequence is CSVGDRAMNTEAFF. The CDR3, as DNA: TGCAGCGTTGGAGACAGGGCCATGAACACTGAAGCTTTCTTT.

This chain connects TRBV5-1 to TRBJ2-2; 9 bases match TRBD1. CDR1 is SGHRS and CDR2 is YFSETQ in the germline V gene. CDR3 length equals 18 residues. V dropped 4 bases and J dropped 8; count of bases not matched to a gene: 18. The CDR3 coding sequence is TGCGCCAGCAGCCTGTTTTCCGGGACAGGGCGTTTGATGGGGGAGCTGTTTTTT. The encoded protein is CASSLFSGTGRLMGELFF.

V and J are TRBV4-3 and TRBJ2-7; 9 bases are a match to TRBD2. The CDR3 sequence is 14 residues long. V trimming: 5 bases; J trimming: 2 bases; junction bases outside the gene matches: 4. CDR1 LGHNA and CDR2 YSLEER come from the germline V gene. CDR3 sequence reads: CASSYLAGPYEQYF. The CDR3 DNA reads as TGCGCCAGCAGCTATCTAGCGGGACCCTACGAGCAGTACTTC.

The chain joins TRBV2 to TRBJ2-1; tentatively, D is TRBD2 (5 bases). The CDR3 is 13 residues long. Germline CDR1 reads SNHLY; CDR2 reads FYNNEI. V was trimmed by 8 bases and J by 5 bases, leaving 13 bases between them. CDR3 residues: CASEGGWNNEQFF. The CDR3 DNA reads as TGTGCCAGCGAGGGTGGTTGGAACAATGAGCAGTTCTTC.

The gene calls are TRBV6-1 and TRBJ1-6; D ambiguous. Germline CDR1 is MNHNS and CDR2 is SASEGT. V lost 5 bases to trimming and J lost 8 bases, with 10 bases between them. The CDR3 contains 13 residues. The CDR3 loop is CASSRGWDSPLHF. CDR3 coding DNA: TGTGCCAGCAGTCGGGGTTGGGATTCACCCCTCCACTTT.

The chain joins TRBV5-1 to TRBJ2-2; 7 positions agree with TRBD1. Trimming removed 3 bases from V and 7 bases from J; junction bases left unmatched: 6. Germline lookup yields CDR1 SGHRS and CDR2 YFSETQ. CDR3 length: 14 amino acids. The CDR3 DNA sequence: TGCGCCAGCAGCTCTCCAGGGGGATACGGGGAGCTGTTTTTT. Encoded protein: CASSSPGGYGELFF.

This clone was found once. The CDR3 nucleotides are TGTGCTAGTGGTTTGAAAAGGGGTACCGGAAACACCATATATTTT. Translating gives CASGLKRGTGNTIYF. The chain is built from TRBV12-5 and TRBJ1-3, with a weak D call TRBD1 (5 bases). With 2 bases removed from V and 4 bases from J, the gap between germline ends came to 12 bases. The CDR3 contains 15 residues. The V gene's germline CDR1 is LGHNT and CDR2 FRNRAP.

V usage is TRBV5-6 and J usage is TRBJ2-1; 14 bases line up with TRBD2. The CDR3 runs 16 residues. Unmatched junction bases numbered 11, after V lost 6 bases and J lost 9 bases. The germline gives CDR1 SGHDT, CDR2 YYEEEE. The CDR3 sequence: CASTTPGLAGVSEQFF. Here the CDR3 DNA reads TGTGCCAGCACAACCCCGGGACTAGCGGGAGTATCTGAGCAGTTCTTC.

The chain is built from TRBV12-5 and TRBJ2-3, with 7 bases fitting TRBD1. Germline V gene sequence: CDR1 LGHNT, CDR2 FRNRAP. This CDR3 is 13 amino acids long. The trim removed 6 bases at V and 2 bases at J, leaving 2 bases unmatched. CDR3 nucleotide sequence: TGTGCTAGTGGGACAGGGAACACAGATACGCAGTATTTT. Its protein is CASGTGNTDTQYF. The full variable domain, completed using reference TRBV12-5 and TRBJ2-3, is DARVTQTPRHKVTEMGQEVTMRCQPILGHNTVFWYRQTMMQGLELLAYFRNRAPLDDSGMPKDRFSAEMPDATLATLKIQPSEPRDSAVYFCASGTGNTDTQYFGPGTRLTVL.